The clone carrying this T cell receptor (beta chain) was observed a handful of times. In the authors' workflow: Scientists estimated how many nucleated cells there were by amplifying reference gene primers. The method was immunoSEQ multiplex PCR; TCRdb's version includes in-frame clones alone and lacks a portion of them. D and trimming were read from the DNA, whereas the V and J calls and clone size are those reported in that table. The table records 200,000 to 300,000 clones, around 80% of them present only once. This record comes from a study of blood T cell repertoires in COVID-19. Turning to the study itself: Some COVID-19 samples were acute and others convalescent; all came from the United States, Italy and Spain. T cells, B-cell-depleted T cells, or PBMCs provided the cDNA or gDNA that served as material.

The CDR3 is 15 residues long. The V gene's germline CDR1 is SQVTM and CDR2 ANQGSEA. The trim removed 5 bases at V and 7 bases at J, leaving 14 bases unmatched. This sequence originates from a man aged 35 to 55 who had recovered from COVID-19. The sample consisted of peripheral blood. The chain has TRBV29-1 and TRBJ2-1; 7 nucleotides match TRBD1. The CDR3 spells CSVRGSRTGINEQFF. Written as DNA, the CDR3 is TGCAGCGTTCGGGGATCTCGGACAGGCATAAATGAGCAGTTCTTC.